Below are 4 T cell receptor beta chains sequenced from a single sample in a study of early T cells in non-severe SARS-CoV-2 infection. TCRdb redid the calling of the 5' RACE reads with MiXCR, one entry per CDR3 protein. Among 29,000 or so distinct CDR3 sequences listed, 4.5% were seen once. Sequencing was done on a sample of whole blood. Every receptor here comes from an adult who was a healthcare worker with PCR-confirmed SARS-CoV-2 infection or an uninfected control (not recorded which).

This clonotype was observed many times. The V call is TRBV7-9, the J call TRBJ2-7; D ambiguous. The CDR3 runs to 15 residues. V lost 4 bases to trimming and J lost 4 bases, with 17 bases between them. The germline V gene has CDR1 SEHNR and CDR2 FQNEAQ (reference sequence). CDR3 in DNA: TGTGCCAGCAGCTCCTGGACGCCGGGTTTATACGAGCAGTACTTC. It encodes CASSSWTPGLYEQYF.

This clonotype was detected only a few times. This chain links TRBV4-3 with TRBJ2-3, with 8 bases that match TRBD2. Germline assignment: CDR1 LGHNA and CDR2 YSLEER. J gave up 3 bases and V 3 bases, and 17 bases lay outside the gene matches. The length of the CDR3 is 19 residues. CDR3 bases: TGCGCCAGCAGCCAGACTCACCTTAGCGGGAACGGTATGACAGATACGCAGTATTTT. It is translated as CASSQTHLSGNGMTDTQYF.

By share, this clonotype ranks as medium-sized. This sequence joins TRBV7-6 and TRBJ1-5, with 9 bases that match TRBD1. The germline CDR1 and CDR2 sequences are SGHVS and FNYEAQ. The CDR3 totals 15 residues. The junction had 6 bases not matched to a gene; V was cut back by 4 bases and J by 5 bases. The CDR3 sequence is CASSYGTGRDQPQHF. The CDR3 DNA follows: TGTGCCAGCAGCTACGGGACAGGGAGGGATCAGCCCCAGCATTTT.

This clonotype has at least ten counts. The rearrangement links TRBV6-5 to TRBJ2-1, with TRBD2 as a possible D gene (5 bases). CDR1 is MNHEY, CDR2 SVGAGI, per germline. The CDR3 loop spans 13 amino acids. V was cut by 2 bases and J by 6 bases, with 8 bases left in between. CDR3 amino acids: CASSYIRGNEQFF. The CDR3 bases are TGTGCCAGCAGTTACATCCGGGGCAATGAGCAGTTCTTC.